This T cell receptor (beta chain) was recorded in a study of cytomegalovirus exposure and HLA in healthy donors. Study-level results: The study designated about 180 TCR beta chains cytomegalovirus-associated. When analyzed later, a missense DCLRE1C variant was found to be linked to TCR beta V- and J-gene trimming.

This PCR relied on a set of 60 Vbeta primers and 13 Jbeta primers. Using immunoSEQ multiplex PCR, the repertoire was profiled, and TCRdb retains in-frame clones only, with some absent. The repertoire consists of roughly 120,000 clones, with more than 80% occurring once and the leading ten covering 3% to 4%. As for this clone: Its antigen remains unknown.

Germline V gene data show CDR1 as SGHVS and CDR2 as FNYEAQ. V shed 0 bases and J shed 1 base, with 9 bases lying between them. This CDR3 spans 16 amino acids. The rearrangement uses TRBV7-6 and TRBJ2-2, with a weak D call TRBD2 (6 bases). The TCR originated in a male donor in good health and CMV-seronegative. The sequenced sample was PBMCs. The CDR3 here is CASSLAVSGNTGELFF. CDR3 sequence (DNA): TGTGCCAGCAGCTTAGCCGTTAGCGGGAACACCGGGGAGCTGTTTTTT.